This T cell receptor (beta chain) was recorded in a study of shared clonotypes between healthy human individuals. The protocol was immunoSEQ multiplex PCR, while the TCRdb copy is restricted to in-frame clones and leaves out a portion. The top ten hold over 50% of the sample, which has some 79,000 clones, over 55% seen once. With respect to this clone: Its antigen is still unknown.

General study findings and limits: Tissues were not sampled, only blood, and their repertoires likely differ.

The CDR3 contains 15 residues. J was trimmed by 5 bases and V by 0 bases; bases with no gene match: 5. Germline CDR1 reads SGHAT; CDR2 reads FQNNGV. V and J are TRBV11-2 and TRBJ2-3; TRBD2 matches at 7 bases. The sequenced material came from memory CD8+ T cells sorted from blood. The subset was: CD45RO+ cells pooled with CCR7-negative TemRA cells. The receptor's source is a man aged 25 to 45 in good health. For the CDR3, the DNA is TGTGCCAGCAGCTTAGAGGGAGGGACTCAAGATACGCAGTATTTT. It specifies CASSLEGGTQDTQYF. The whole variable domain, filled in from reference TRBV11-2 and TRBJ2-3, reads EAGVAQSPRYKIIEKRQSVAFWCNPISGHATLYWYQQILGQGPKLLIQFQNNGVVDDSQLPKDRFSAERLKGVDSTLKIQPAKLEDSAVYLCASSLEGGTQDTQYFGPGTRLTVL.